The entry below describes one T cell receptor beta chain. The sample belongs to a study of control samples from healthy donors and cancer patients. The V and J ends lost 5 bases and 6 bases respectively, with 11 bases between them. CDR1 and CDR2 from the germline V gene are MNHEY and SMNVEV (reference sequence). CDR3 length: 12 amino acids. TCRdb's copy holds only in-frame clones and misses some; the assay was immunoSEQ multiplex PCR. The sample has some 140,000 clones; less than 90% are singletons. Sequencing was done on a sample of blood. The receptor was derived from a woman aged 30 to 39 in good health. The rearrangement uses TRBV27 and TRBJ2-7; tentative D call: TRBD1 (5 bases). The CDR3 DNA follows: TGTGCCAGCAGTGGCAGGGTATCCGAGCAGTACTTC. It yields the protein CASSGRVSEQYF.